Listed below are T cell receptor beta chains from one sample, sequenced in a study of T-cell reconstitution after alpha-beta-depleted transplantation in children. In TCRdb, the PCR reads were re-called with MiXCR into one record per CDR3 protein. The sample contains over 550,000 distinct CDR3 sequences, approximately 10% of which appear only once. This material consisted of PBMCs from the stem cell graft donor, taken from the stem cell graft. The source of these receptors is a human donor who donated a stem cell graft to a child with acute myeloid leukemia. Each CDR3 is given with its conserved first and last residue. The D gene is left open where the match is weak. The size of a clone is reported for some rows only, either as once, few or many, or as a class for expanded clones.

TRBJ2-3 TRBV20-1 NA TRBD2 CSATSGRMDTQYF TGCAGTGCAACTAGCGGGAGGATGGATACGCAGTATTTT
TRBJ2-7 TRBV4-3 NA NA CASSLSAGALSSYEQYF TGCGCCAGCAGCCTTTCGGCAGGCGCCCTAAGCTCCTACGAGCAGTACTTC
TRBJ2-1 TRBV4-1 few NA CASSQVRTARDEQFF TGCGCCAGCAGCCAAGTTCGGACCGCTAGGGATGAGCAGTTCTTC
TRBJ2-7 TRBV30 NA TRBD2 CAWKVSGGYEQYF TGTGCCTGGAAAGTTTCGGGGGGCTACGAGCAGTACTTC
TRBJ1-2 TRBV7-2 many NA CASSSRNYGYTF TGTGCCAGCAGCTCGCGGAACTATGGCTACACCTTC
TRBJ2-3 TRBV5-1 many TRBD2 CASGYLPSGVAQDTQYF TGCGCCAGCGGATACCTCCCCAGCGGGGTGGCACAAGATACGCAGTATTTT
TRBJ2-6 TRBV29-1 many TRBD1 CSVDVDRAGSGANVLTF TGCAGCGTTGACGTCGACAGGGCAGGCTCTGGGGCCAACGTCCTGACTTTC
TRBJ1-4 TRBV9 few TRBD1 CASSVAGGQGNEKLFF TGTGCCAGCAGCGTAGCTGGAGGACAGGGTAATGAAAAACTGTTTTTT
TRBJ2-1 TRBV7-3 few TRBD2 CASSSLSGLGNEQFF TGTGCCAGCAGCTCCCTCTCGGGACTAGGAAATGAGCAGTTCTTC
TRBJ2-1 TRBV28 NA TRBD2 CASSGTSGGADEQFF TGTGCCAGCAGTGGGACTAGCGGGGGGGCAGATGAGCAGTTCTTC
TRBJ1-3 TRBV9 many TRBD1 CASSANSQGASGNTIYF TGTGCCAGCAGCGCAAACTCACAGGGGGCGTCTGGAAACACCATATATTTT
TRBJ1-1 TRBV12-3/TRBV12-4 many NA CAIGNSVASTEAFF TGTGCCATTGGGAACTCAGTCGCTTCCACTGAAGCTTTCTTT
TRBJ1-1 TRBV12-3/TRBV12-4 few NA CASSLGIPAEAFF TGTGCCAGCAGTTTAGGGATCCCCGCTGAAGCTTTCTTT
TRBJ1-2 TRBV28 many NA CASSLRGRLYGYTF TGTGCCAGCAGTTTGAGGGGACGGCTTTATGGCTACACCTTC
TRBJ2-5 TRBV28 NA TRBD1 CAIHPRLGQGAGETQYF TGTGCCATCCACCCCCGGTTGGGACAGGGGGCAGGGGAGACCCAGTACTTC
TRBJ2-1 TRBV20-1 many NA CSAQPRSNEQFF TGCAGTGCTCAACCTCGTTCGAATGAGCAGTTCTTC
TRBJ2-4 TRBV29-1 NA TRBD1 CSASTGTDRLYF TGCAGCGCCAGCACCGGGACAGATCGTCTGTACTTC
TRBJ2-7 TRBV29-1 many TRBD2 CRDNGTSGTEQYF TGCAGGGATAATGGGACTAGCGGGACCGAGCAGTACTTC
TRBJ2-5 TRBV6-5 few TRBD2 CASSYAAGGVVETQYF TGTGCCAGCAGTTACGCAGCGGGAGGGGTCGTGGAGACCCAGTACTTC
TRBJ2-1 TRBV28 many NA CASRESGVIEQFF TGTGCCAGCAGAGAGTCGGGAGTCATTGAGCAGTTCTTC
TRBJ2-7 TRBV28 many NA CASSLIPAYEQYF TGTGCCAGCAGTTTAATCCCGGCCTACGAGCAGTACTTC
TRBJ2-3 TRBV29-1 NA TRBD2 CSVAPGSGTMPPTDTQYF TGCAGCGTTGCTCCCGGGAGCGGGACCATGCCCCCCACAGATACGCAGTATTTT
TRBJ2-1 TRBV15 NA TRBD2 CATSRDLTPLAAYNEQFF TGTGCCACCAGCAGAGATCTTACCCCCCTAGCGGCCTACAATGAGCAGTTCTTC
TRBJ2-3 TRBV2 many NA CASSAGRYTDTQYF TGTGCCAGCAGTGCGGGACGGTACACAGATACGCAGTATTTT
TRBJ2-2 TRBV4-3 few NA CASSLHLSRVGTGELFF TGCGCCAGCAGCCTCCATCTGTCACGAGTTGGGACCGGGGAGCTGTTTTTT
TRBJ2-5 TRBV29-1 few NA CSVEKGVRETQYF TGCAGCGTTGAGAAGGGAGTGCGAGAGACCCAGTACTTC
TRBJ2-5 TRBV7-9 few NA CASSLEGGSSSDQYF TGTGCCAGCAGCTTAGAGGGCGGATCCAGCTCTGACCAGTACTTC
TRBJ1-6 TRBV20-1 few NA CSAKAPDRDNSPLHF TGCAGTGCTAAGGCCCCCGACAGAGATAATTCACCCCTCCACTTT
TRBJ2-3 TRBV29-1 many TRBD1 CSVGQGTSTDTQYF TGCAGCGTTGGACAGGGGACGAGCACAGATACGCAGTATTTT
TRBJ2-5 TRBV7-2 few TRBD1 CASSLHRDSKETQYF TGTGCCAGCAGCCTCCACCGGGACAGTAAAGAGACCCAGTACTTC
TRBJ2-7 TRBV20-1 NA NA CSARRVERQGTYEQYF TGCAGTGCTAGAAGAGTGGAGCGGCAGGGTACTTACGAGCAGTACTTC
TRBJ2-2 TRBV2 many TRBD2 CASSEIPSGTGGELFF TGTGCCAGCAGTGAAATCCCTAGCGGGACGGGCGGGGAGCTGTTTTTT
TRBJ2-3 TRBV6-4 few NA CASSDSIGGGDTQYF TGTGCCAGCAGTGACTCGATCGGCGGGGGCGATACGCAGTATTTT
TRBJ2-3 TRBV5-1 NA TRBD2 CASSPGTTPADTQYF TGCGCCAGCAGCCCCGGGACTACCCCCGCAGATACGCAGTATTTT
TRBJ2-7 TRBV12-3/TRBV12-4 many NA CASSLIQGGEQYF TGTGCCAGCAGTTTGATTCAGGGTGGCGAGCAGTACTTC
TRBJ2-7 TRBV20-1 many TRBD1 CSARQGALGYF TGCAGTGCAAGACAGGGGGCGTTGGGGTACTTC
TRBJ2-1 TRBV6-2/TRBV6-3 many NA CASSYEGDEQFF TGTGCCAGCAGTTACGAGGGGGATGAGCAGTTCTTC
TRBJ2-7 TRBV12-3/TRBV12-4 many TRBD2 CASSLPSGSYYEQYF TGTGCCAGCAGTTTGCCTAGCGGGAGCTATTACGAGCAGTACTTC
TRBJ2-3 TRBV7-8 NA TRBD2 CASSLRAGEVDTQYF TGTGCCAGCAGCTTAAGGGCGGGAGAGGTGGATACGCAGTATTTT
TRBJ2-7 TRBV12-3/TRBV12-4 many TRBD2 CASSFGVLAGPQGREQYF TGTGCCAGCAGTTTCGGTGTCCTAGCGGGACCTCAAGGGAGGGAGCAGTACTTC
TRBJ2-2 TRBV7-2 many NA CASSRTGAGELFF TGTGCCAGCAGCCGAACGGGGGCCGGGGAGCTGTTTTTT
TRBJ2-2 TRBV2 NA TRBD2 CASSLSSGGGSGELFF TGTGCCAGCAGCCTATCGTCGGGGGGGGGCAGCGGGGAGCTGTTTTTT
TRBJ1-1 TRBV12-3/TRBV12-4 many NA CASSGGDWGTEAFF TGTGCCAGCAGTGGCGGGGATTGGGGCACTGAAGCTTTCTTT